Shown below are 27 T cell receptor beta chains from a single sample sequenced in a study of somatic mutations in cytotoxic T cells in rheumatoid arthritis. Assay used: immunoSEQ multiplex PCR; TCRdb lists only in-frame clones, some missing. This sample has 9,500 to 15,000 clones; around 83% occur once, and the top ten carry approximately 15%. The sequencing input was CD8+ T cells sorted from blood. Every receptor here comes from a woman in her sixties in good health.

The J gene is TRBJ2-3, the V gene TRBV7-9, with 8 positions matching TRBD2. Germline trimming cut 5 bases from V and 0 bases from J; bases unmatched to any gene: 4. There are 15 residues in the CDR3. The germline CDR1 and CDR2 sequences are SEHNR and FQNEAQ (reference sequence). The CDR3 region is CASSPRGASTDTQYF. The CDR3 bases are TGTGCCAGCAGCCCGCGGGGGGCCAGCACAGATACGCAGTATTTT.

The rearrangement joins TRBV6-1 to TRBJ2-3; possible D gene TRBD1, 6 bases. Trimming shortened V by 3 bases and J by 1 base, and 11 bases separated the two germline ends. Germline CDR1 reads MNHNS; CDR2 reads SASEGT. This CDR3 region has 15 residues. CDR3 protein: CASSEGDTRTDTQYF. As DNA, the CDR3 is TGTGCCAGCAGTGAGGGGGACACCCGCACAGATACGCAGTATTTT.

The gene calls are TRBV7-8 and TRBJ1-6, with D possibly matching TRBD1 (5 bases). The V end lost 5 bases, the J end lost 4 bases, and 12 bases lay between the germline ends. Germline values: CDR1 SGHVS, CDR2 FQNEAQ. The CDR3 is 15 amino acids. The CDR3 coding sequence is TGTGCCAGCAGCCCCTCGGGGGGATATAATTCACCCCTCCACTTT. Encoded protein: CASSPSGGYNSPLHF.

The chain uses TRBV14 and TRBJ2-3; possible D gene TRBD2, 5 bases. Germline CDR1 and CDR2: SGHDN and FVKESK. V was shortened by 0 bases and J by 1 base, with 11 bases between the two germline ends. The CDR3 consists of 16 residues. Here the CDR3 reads CASSQDSGWGTDTQYF. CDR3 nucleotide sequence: TGTGCCAGCAGCCAAGATTCGGGATGGGGCACAGATACGCAGTATTTT. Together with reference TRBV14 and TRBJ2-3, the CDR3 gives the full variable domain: EAGVTQFPSHSVIEKGQTVTLRCDPISGHDNLYWYRRVMGKEIKFLLHFVKESKQDESGMPNNRFLAERTGGTYSTLKVQPAELEDSGVYFCASSQDSGWGTDTQYFGPGTRLTVL.

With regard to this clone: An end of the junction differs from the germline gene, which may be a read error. CDR3 sequence (DNA): TGCGCCAGCAGCTTGGAGGGGCTTAGGACAACCGATTCCCCCCTCCACTTT. Translation: CASSLEGLRTTDSPLHF. V gene TRBV5-1 combines with J gene TRBJ1-6; a weak D match, TRBD1 (5 bases). Germline-derived CDR1 and CDR2 are SGHRS and YFSETQ. The CDR3 covers 17 residues.

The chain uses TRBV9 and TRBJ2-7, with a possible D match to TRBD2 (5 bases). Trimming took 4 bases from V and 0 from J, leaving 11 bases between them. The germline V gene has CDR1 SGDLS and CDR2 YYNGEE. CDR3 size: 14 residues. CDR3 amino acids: CASSPTLASYEQYF. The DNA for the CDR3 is TGTGCCAGCAGCCCTACCCTAGCCTCCTACGAGCAGTACTTC.

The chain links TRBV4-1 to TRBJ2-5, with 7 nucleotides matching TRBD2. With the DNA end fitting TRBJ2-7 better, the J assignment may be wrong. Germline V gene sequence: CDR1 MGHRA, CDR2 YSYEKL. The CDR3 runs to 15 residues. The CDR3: CASSQEGGGGNEQYF. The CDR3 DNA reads TGCGCCAGCAGCCAAGAAGGTGGCGGGGGTAACGAGCAGTACTTC.

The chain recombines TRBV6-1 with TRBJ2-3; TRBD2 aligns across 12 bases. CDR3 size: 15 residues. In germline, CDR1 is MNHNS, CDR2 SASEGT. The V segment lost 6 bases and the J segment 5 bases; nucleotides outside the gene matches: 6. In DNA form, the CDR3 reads TGTGCCAGCAGCGCCACTAGCGGGGGGATAGATACGCAGTATTTT. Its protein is CASSATSGGIDTQYF.

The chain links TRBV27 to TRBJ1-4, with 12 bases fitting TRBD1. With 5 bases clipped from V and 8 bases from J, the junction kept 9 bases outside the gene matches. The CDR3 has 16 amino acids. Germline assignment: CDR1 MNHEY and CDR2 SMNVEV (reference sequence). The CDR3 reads CASSTGTGGAWEKLFF. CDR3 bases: TGTGCCAGCAGTACGGGGACAGGGGGCGCGTGGGAAAAACTGTTTTTT.

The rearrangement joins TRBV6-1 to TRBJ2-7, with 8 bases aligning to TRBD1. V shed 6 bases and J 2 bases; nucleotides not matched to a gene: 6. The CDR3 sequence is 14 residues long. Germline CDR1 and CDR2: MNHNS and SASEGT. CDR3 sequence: CASRIGTGTYEQYF. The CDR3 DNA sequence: TGTGCCAGCAGAATCGGGACAGGTACCTACGAGCAGTACTTC.

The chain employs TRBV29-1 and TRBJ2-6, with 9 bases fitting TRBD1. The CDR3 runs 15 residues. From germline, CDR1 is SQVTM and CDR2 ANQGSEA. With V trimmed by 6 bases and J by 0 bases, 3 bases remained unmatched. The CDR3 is CSVGQGSSGANVLTF. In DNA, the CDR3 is TGCAGCGTGGGACAGGGAAGCTCTGGGGCCAACGTCCTGACTTTC.

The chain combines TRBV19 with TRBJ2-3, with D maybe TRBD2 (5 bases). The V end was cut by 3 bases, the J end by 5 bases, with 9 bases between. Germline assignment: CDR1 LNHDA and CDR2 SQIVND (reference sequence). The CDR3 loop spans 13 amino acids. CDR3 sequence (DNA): TGTGCCAGTAGTATGAGGAGCGGAGATACGCAGTATTTT. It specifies CASSMRSGDTQYF.

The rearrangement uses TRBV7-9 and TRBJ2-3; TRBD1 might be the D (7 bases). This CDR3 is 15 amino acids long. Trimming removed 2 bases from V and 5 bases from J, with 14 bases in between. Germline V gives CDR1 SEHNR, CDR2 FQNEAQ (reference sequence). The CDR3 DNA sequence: TGTGCCAGCAGCTTAACGACAGGGCGGGAAGATACGCAGTATTTT. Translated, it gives CASSLTTGREDTQYF. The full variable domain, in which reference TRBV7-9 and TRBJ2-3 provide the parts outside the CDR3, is DTGVSQNPRHKITKRGQNVTFRCDPISEHNRLYWYRQTLGQGPEFLTYFQNEAQLEKSRLLSDRFSAERPKGSFSTLEIQRTEQGDSAMYLCASSLTTGREDTQYFGPGTRLTVL.

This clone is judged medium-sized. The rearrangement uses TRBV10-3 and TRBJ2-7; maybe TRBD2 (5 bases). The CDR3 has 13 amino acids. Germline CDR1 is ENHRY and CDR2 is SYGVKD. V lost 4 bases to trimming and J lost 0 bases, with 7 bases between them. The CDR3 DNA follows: TGTGCCATCAGTGCCGAGGGCTCCTACGAGCAGTACGTC. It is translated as CAISAEGSYEQYV.

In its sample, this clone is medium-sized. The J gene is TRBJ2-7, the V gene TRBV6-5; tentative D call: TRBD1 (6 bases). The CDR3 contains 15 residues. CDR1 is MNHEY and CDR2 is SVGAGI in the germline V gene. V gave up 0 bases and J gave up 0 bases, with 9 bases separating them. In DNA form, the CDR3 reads TGTGCCAGCAGTTACTCCCTGGACAGCTCCTACGAGCAGTACTTC. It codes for CASSYSLDSSYEQYF.

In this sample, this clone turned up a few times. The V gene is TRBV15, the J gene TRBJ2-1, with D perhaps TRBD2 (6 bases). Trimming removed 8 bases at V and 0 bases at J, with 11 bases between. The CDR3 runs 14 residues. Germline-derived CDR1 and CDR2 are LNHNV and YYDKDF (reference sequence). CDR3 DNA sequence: TGTGCCACCCGGGACGGGAGCTCCTACAATGAGCAGTTCTTC. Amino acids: CATRDGSSYNEQFF.

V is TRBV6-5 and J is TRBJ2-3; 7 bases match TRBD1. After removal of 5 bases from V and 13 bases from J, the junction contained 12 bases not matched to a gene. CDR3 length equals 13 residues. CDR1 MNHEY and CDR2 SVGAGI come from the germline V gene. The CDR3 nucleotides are TGTGCCAGCAGTGTAAGCCGGGACAGTCAAAAGTATTTT. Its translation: CASSVSRDSQKYF.

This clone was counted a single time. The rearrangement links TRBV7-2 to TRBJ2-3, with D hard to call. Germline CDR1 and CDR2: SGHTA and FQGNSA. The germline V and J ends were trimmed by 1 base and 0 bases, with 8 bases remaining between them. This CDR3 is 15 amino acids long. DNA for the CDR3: TGTGCCAGCAGCTTAGTGGAGACTAGCACAGATACGCAGTATTTT. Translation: CASSLVETSTDTQYF.

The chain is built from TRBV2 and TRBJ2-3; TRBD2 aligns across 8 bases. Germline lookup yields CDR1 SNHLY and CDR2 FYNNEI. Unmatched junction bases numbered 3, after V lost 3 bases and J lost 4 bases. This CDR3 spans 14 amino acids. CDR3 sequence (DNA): TGTGCCAGCAGTGATTTAGCGGGGTCAGATACGCAGTATTTT. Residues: CASSDLAGSDTQYF.

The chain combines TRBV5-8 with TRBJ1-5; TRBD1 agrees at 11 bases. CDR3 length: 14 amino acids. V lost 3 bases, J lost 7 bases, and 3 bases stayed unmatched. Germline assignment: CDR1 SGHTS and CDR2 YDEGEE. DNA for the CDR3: TGTGCCAGCAGCTGGGGACAGGGGGACCAGCCCCAGCATTTT. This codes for CASSWGQGDQPQHF.

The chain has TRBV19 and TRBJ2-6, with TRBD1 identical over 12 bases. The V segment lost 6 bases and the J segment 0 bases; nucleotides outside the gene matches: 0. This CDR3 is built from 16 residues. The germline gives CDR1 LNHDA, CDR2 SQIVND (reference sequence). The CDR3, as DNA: TGTGCCAGTAGGGGACAGGGGGCCTCTGGGGCCAACGTCCTGACTTTC. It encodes CASRGQGASGANVLTF.

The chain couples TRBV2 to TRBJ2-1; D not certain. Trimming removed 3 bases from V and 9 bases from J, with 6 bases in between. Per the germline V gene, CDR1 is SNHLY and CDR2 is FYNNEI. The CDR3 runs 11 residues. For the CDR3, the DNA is TGTGCCAGCAGTGACATGGCTGAGCAGTTCTTC. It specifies CASSDMAEQFF.

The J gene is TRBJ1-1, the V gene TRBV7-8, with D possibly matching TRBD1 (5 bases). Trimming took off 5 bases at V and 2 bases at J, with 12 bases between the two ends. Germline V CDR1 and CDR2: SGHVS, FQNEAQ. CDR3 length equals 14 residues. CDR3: CASSPRTTNTEAFF. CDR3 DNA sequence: TGTGCCAGCAGCCCCCGGACAACTAACACTGAAGCTTTCTTT.

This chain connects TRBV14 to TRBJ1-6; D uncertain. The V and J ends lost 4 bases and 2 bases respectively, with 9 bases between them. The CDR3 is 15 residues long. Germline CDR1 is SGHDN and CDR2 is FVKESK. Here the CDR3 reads CASSPTETYNSPLHF. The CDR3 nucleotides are TGTGCCAGCAGCCCAACAGAAACCTATAATTCACCCCTCCACTTT.

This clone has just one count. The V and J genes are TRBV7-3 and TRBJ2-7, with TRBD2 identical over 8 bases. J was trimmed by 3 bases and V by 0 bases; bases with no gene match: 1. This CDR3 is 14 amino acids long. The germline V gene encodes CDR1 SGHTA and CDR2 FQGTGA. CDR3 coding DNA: TGTGCCAGCAGCTTAACCAGCGGGGGCTACGAGCAGTACTTC. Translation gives CASSLTSGGYEQYF.

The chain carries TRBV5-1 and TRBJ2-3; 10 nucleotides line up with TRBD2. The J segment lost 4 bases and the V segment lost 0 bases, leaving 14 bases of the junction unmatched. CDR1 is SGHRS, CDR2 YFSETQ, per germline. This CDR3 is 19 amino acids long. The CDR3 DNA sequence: TGCGCCAGCAGCTTGGCCTATGGTACCCTAGCGGGAGACTCAGATACGCAGTATTTT. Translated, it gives CASSLAYGTLAGDSDTQYF.

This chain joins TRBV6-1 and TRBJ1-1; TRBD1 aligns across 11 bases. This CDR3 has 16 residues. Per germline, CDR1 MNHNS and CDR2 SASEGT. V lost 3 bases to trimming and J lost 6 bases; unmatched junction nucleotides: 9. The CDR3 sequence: CASSDRDRGANAEAFF. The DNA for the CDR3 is TGTGCCAGCAGTGACCGGGACAGGGGGGCTAACGCTGAAGCTTTCTTT.